This TCR beta chain was identified in a study of OX40 agonist ivuxolimab in advanced cancers. Looking at the study overall: Past anti-PD-1, anti-PD-L1 or anti-CTLA-4 therapy was accepted, and approximately 40% had received some. Study-level findings and limits: Doses of 0.1 to 3.0 mg/kg were accompanied by clonal expansion of CD4+ and CD8+ blood T cells by week 6.

Germline lookup yields CDR1 LGHNA and CDR2 YNFKEQ. V was clipped by 1 base and J by 2 bases, with 8 bases between them. The CDR3 consists of 14 residues. Generated by immunoSEQ multiplex PCR, the TCRdb table keeps only in-frame clones and is missing some. This table has tens of thousands of clones, about three quarters appearing once. This clone was seen only once. Its cognate antigen is unknown. The chain uses TRBV4-2 and TRBJ2-5, with D hard to call. The TCR comes from an adult with an advanced solid tumor such as melanoma, head and neck, liver or kidney cancer. The sequencing used CD4+ or CD8+ T cells sorted from blood, collected in a trial of the OX40 agonist ivuxolimab. CDR3 residues: CASSQVGYQETQYF. The CDR3 nucleotides read TGTGCCAGCAGCCAAGTAGGCTATCAAGAGACCCAGTACTTC.